This TCR beta chain was profiled in a study of CD8 T cell repertoires and HIV-1 epitope variants. Study details: Each of Twenty-five Gag and Nef epitope peptides stimulated a separate culture. Controls were a CMV, EBV and flu pool, Ebola AY9, and no peptide. Autologous T cell-negative cells served as antigen-presenting cells in equal numbers. Overall study results and limits: Nine or ten antigen-specific TCR beta clonotypes were found; roughly 6 seemed cross-reactive to variants.

This table comes from immunoSEQ multiplex PCR, and its TCRdb copy is limited to in-frame clones, with some not included. The sample has nearly 5,000 clones, 55% to 75% seen once. About this clone itself: Its antigen remains unknown.

The CDR3 extends over 14 amino acids. Germline CDR1 is SGHNT and CDR2 is YYREEE (reference sequence). V lost 3 bases, J lost 1 base, and 8 bases lay in between. The source material was cultured CD8+ T cells derived from PBMCs. This TCR was sampled from a male donor with HIV. The chain carries TRBV5-4 and TRBJ1-5, with a weak D call TRBD1 (6 bases). The CDR3 nucleotides read TGTGCCAGCAGCTATGGACAGAGCAATCAGCCCCAGCATTTT. This codes for CASSYGQSNQPQHF.